This TCR beta chain was recorded in a study of shared clonotypes between healthy human individuals. The assay was immunoSEQ multiplex PCR, and TCRdb's table has in-frame clones only and misses some. The data show 2,100,000 or so clones, approximately 96% seen once. The V segment lost 6 bases and the J segment 4 bases; nucleotides outside the gene matches: 8. Germline values: CDR1 MNHEY, CDR2 SMNVEV (reference sequence). The CDR3 covers 15 residues. The rearrangement joins TRBV27 to TRBJ2-7; 11 bases match TRBD2. Sequences were obtained from naive CD4+ T cells sorted from blood. Documented subset: CD45RA+ positively selected. The sequence was obtained from a man aged 18-30 years in good health. In nucleotides, the CDR3 is TGTGCCAGCAGCTTACTAGCGGGAGTCGGGTACGAGCAGTACTTC. Protein sequence: CASSLLAGVGYEQYF.